A selection of T cell receptor beta chains follows, all from one sample in a study of T cell changes during pregnancy in multiple sclerosis. Repertoires were generated with immunoSEQ multiplex PCR, while TCRdb's copy carries only in-frame clones and drops some. The sample has 34,000 or so clones; 75% to 95% are singletons. The source material was CD8+ T cells from peripheral blood mononuclear cells, sampled in the first trimester of pregnancy. Every receptor here comes from a female donor with multiple sclerosis, enrolled in a pregnancy study. Each CDR3 is given without its conserved first and last residue. Part of the rows lack a size; the others show once, few, many or a class for expanded clones.

cdr3_length clone_size j_call v_call cdr3_aa
11 . TRBJ2-3 TRBV12-5 ASGFAITDTQY
20 . TRBJ2-3 TRBV4-1 ASSQGPVGPGLLATSTDTQY
13 . TRBJ1-2 TRBV7-8 ASSFRGRALDGYT
13 . TRBJ2-7 TRBV11-2 ASSSPGAGIYEQY
12 . TRBJ2-1 TRBV27 ASSPGNRNNEQF
10 . TRBJ2-3 TRBV2 ATQTSGDTQY
12 . TRBJ1-2 TRBV27 ASRRPGQAAGYT
11 . TRBJ2-7 TRBV29-1 SAQGGQFNEQY
15 . TRBJ2-7 TRBV4-1 ASSQETGTGILYEQY
11 once TRBJ1-1 TRBV2 ASSRLKNTEAF
11 . TRBJ2-7 TRBV7-2 ASSLGRGYEQY
13 . TRBJ2-7 TRBV11-2 ASSLEAASAYEQY
14 . TRBJ2-5 TRBV27 ASSRGRLAGGGAQY
13 few TRBJ1-5 TRBV7-9 ASSLGENSNQPQH
14 . TRBJ2-2 TRBV28 ASSLEGARSTGELF
19 . TRBJ2-7 TRBV21-1 ASSLVRGELRLAGGTYEQY
15 . TRBJ2-7 TRBV15 ATSRDRLTGSSYEQY
14 . TRBJ2-7 TRBV11-2 ASSSPTGGRYYEQY
10 . TRBJ2-7 TRBV7-9 ASSYPAREQY
13 once TRBJ2-7 TRBV4-2 ASSQETGSSYEQY
13 . TRBJ1-2 TRBV28 ASSLVGQAVYGYT
12 . TRBJ2-5 TRBV7-9 ASNNPGEWETQY
12 . TRBJ2-7 TRBV29-1 SVEDPGNSYEQY
13 . TRBJ2-1 TRBV28 ASSLWREALNEQF
11 . TRBJ1-1 TRBV5-6 ASSFNMNTEAF
11 . TRBJ2-1 TRBV19 ASTTSAHNEQF
10 . . TRBV15 ATSRDTYEQY
12 . TRBJ2-1 TRBV29-1 SVYYESSYNEQF
14 . TRBJ2-7 TRBV6-1 ASSAQPGQGPYEQY
13 . TRBJ2-1 TRBV28 ASSLTDGLMDEQF
11 . . TRBV29-1 SVELAGAYEQY
13 . TRBJ2-7 TRBV19 ASSITGTGIGEQY
12 . TRBJ2-7 TRBV5-1 ASSLSVGRYEQY
11 . TRBJ1-2 TRBV27 ASSLTVGLGYT
13 . TRBJ2-1 TRBV28 ASRNGLAKDNEQF
13 . TRBJ2-7 TRBV28 ASSHRTSATGEQY
15 . TRBJ2-5 TRBV11-2 ASSLGGQGWDQETQY
12 . TRBJ2-1 TRBV27 ASSFSGRDNEQF
15 . TRBJ1-5 TRBV5-5 ASSLNWMDQGDQPQH
13 . TRBJ2-7 TRBV6-5 ASSSSGQGTYEQY
13 . TRBJ2-3 TRBV6-5 ASSLTAVSTDTQY
11 . TRBJ2-5 TRBV11-3 ASSLRGQETQY
13 . TRBJ2-1 TRBV7-3 ASSYGQGARDEQF
12 many TRBJ1-2 TRBV29-1 SVAVQGRENGYT
14 . TRBJ2-6 TRBV28 ASSLGRNSEANVLT
13 . TRBJ1-2 TRBV2 ASSRIPGDLYGYT
14 . TRBJ2-1 TRBV19 ASQSSRQGWGYEQF
13 . TRBJ2-7 TRBV28 ASSHPGDRGYEQY
11 . TRBJ2-7 TRBV29-1 SASGTSVYEQY
11 . TRBJ1-5 TRBV19 ASGAGINQPQH
11 . TRBJ1-1 TRBV4-1 ASSQSGNTEAF
12 . TRBJ2-3 TRBV13 ASSLAGGSDTQY
14 . TRBJ2-2 TRBV28 ASGRTSGRWAGELF